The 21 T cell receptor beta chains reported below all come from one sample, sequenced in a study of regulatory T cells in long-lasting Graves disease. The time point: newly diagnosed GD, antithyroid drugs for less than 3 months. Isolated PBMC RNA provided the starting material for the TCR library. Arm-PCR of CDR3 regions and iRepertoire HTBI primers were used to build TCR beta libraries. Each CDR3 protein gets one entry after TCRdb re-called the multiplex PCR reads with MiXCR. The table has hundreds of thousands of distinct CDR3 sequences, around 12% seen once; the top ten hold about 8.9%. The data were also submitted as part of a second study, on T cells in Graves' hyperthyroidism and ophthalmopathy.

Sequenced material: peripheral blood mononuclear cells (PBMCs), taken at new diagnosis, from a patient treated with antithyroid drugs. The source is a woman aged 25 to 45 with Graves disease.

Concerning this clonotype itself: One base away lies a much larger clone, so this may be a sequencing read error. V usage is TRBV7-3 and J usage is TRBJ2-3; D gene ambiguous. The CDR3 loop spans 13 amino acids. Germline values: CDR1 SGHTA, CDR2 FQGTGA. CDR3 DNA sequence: TGTGCCAGCAGCCCCCAAGGCGCGTCTACGCATTATTTT. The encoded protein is CASSPQGASTHYF.

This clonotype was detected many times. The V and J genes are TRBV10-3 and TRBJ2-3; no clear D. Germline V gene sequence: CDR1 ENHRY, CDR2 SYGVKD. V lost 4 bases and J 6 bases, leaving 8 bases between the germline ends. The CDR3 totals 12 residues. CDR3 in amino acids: CAISGGADTQYF. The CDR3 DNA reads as TGTGCCATCAGTGGCGGTGCGGATACGCAGTATTTT.

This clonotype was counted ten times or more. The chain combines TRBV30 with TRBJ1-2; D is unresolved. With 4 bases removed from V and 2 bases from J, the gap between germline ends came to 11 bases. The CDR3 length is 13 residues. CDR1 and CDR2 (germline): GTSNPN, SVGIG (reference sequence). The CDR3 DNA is TGTGCCTGGACTAACGGCCCCAACTATGGCTACACCTTC. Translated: CAWTNGPNYGYTF.

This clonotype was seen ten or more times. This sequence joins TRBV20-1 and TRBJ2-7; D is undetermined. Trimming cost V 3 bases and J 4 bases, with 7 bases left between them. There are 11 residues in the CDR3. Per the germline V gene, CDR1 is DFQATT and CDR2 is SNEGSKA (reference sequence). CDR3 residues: CSASGIYEQYF. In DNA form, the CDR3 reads TGCAGTGCTAGTGGGATTTACGAGCAGTACTTC.

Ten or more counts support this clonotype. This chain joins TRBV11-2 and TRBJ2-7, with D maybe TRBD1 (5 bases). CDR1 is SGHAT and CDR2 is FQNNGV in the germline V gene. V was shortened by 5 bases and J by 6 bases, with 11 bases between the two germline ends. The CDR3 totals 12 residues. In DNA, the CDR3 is TGTGCCAGCAGCGACCTCAGGGCCGAGCAGTACTTC. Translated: CASSDLRAEQYF.

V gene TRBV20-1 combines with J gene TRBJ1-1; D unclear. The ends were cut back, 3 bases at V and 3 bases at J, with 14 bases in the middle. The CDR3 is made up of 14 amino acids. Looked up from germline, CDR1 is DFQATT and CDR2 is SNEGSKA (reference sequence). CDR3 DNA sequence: TGCAGTGCTAGCTCGGACTGGAGTGACACTGAAGCTTTCTTT. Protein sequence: CSASSDWSDTEAFF.

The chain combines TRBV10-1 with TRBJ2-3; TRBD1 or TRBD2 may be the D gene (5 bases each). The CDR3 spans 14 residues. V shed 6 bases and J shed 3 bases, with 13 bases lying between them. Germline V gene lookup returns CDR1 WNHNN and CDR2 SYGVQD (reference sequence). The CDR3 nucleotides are TGCGCCAGCAGCCCGGGACCGTTAACAGATACGCAGTATTTT. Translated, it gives CASSPGPLTDTQYF.

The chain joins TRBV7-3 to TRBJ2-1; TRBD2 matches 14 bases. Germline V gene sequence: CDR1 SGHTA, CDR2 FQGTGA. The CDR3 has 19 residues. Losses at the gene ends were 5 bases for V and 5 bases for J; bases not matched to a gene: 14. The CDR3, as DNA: TGTGCCAGCAGCCTCCTCGGGACTAGCGGGAGAAAGGCTAACAATGAGCAGTTCTTC. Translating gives CASSLLGTSGRKANNEQFF.

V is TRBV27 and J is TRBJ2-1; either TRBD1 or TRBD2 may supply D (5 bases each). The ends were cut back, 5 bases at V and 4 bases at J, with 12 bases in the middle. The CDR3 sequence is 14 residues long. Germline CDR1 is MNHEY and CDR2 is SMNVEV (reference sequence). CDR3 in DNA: TGTGCCAGCAGTCTACGGGACCCATACAATGAGCAGTTCTTC. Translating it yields CASSLRDPYNEQFF.

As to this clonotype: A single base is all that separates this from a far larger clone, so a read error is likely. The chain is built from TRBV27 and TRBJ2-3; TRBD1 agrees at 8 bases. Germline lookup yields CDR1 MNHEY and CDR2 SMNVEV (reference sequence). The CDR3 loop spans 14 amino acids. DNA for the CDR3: TGTGCCAGCAGTTCGATCAGGGGGCTCGGGACCAAGTACTTC. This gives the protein CASSSIRGLGTKYF.

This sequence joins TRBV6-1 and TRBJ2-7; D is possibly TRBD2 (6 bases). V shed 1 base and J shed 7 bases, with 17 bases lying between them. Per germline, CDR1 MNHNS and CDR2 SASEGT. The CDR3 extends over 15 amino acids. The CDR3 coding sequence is TGTGCCAGCAGTGAAGTCCCGAATACGGCGGGGGAGCAGTACTTC. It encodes CASSEVPNTAGEQYF.

The CDR3, as DNA: TGTGCCAGCTCACCGCTCGGGACTGGGGGTCGGGATACGCAGTATTTT. This codes for CASSPLGTGGRDTQYF. This sequence joins TRBV18 and TRBJ2-3; a possible D gene is TRBD2 (6 bases). V lost 3 bases, J lost 6 bases, and 19 bases lay in between. CDR1 is KGHSH and CDR2 is LQKENI in the germline V gene. This CDR3 comprises 16 residues. The whole variable domain, remainder taken from reference TRBV18 and TRBJ2-3, is NAGVMQNPRHLVRRRGQEARLRCSPMKGHSHVYWYRQLPEEGLKFMVYLQKENIIDESGMPKERFSAEFPKEGPSILRIQQVVRGDSAAYFCASSPLGTGGRDTQYFGPGTRLTVL.

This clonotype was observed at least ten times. The CDR3 sequence is CASSGGGSSNTQYF. The CDR3 DNA follows: TGTGCCTCCTCCGGGGGCGGGAGTTCTAATACGCAGTATTTT. The genes are TRBV30 and TRBJ2-3; TRBD2 is a possible D gene (7 bases). The germline V gene encodes CDR1 GTSNPN and CDR2 SVGIG (reference sequence). CDR3 size: 14 residues. Between the trimmed V and J ends, which lost 7 bases and 7 bases, there was a span of 21 bases.

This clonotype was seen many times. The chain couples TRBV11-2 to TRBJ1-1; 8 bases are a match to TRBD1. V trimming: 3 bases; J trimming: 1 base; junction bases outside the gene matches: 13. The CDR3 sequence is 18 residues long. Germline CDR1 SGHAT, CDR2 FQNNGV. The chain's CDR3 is CASSFSRGGQAWNTEAFF. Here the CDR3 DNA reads TGTGCCAGCAGCTTTAGCCGCGGGGGACAGGCTTGGAACACTGAAGCTTTCTTT.

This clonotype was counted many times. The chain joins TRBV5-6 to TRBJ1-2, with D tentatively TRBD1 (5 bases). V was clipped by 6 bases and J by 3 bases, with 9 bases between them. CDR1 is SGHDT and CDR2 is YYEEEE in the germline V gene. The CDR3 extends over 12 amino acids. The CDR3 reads CASTDSDYGYTF. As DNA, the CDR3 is TGTGCCAGCACCGACAGCGACTATGGCTACACCTTC.

Here the CDR3 reads CASSSAGGLGYTF. The CDR3 DNA is TGTGCCAGCAGCTCAGCAGGGGGCCTTGGCTACACCTTC. The V call is TRBV7-2, the J call TRBJ1-2; 8 bases agree with TRBD1. The germline V gene encodes CDR1 SGHTA and CDR2 FQGNSA. This CDR3 spans 13 amino acids. V was pared by 4 bases and J by 7 bases, with 5 bases of the junction left unmatched.

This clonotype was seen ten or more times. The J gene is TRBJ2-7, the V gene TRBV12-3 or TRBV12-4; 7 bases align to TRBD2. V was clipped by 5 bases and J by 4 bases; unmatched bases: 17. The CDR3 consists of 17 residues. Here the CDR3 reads CASSPRAAGGSFYEQYF. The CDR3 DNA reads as TGTGCCAGCAGTCCGAGGGCCGCGGGCGGGAGTTTTTACGAGCAGTACTTC.

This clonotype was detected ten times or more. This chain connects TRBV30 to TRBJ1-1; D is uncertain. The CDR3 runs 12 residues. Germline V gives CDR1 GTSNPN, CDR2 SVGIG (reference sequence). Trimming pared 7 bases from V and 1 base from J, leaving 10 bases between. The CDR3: CALAISNTEAFF. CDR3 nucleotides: TGTGCCTTGGCTATATCGAACACTGAAGCTTTCTTT.

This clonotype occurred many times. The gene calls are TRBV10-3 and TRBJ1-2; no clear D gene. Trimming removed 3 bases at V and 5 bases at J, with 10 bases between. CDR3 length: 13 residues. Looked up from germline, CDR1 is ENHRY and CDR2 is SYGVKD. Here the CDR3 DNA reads TGTGCCATCAGTGATGGCAGTGATTATGGCTACACCTTC. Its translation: CAISDGSDYGYTF.

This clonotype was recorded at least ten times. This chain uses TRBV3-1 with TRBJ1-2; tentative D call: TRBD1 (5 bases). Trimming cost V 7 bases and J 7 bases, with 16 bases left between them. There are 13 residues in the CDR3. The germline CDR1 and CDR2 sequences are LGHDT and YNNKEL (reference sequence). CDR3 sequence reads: CASTRAEGFGYTF. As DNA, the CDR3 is TGTGCCAGCACCCGGGCCGAGGGGTTTGGCTACACCTTC.

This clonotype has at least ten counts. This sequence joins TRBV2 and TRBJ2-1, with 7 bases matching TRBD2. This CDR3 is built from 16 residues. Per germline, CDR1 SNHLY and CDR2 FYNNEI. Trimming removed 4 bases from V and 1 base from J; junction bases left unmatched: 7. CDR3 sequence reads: CASSGLAGRSYNEQFF. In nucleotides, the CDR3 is TGTGCCAGCAGTGGACTAGCCGGAAGATCCTACAATGAGCAGTTCTTC. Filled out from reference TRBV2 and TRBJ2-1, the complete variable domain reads EPEVTQTPSHQVTQMGQEVILRCVPISNHLYFYWYRQILGQKVEFLVSFYNNEISEKSEIFDDQFSVERPDGSNFTLKIRSTKLEDSAMYFCASSGLAGRSYNEQFFGPGTRLTVL.